The TCR beta chain described here comes from a study of OX40 agonist ivuxolimab in advanced cancers. About the research overall: Patients achieving partial responses numbered three: one hepatocellular carcinoma case and two cutaneous melanoma cases.

Comment on this clone: As yet, its antigen is unknown.

With 5 bases removed from V and 8 bases from J, the gap between germline ends came to 9 bases. Germline CDR1 is SQVTM and CDR2 is ANQGSEA. The CDR3 consists of 10 residues. Peripheral blood came from all dose cohorts at three timepoints. Notes on the study in general: At 0.1 to 3.0 mg/kg, clonal expansion of CD4+ and CD8+ blood T cells had occurred by week 6.

Measured with immunoSEQ multiplex PCR; TCRdb has only the in-frame clones, and not every one. The sample contains about 140,000 clones, 85% to 95% of which appear only once. The receptor was derived from an adult with an advanced solid tumor such as melanoma, head and neck, liver or kidney cancer. The chain uses TRBV29-1 and TRBJ1-2; perhaps TRBD1 as D (6 bases). The sample consisted of CD4+ or CD8+ T cells sorted from blood, taken in a trial of the OX40 agonist ivuxolimab. The CDR3 region has the DNA TGCAGCGTTCCGGGGGCCGGCTACACCTTC. This sequence encodes CSVPGAGYTF.